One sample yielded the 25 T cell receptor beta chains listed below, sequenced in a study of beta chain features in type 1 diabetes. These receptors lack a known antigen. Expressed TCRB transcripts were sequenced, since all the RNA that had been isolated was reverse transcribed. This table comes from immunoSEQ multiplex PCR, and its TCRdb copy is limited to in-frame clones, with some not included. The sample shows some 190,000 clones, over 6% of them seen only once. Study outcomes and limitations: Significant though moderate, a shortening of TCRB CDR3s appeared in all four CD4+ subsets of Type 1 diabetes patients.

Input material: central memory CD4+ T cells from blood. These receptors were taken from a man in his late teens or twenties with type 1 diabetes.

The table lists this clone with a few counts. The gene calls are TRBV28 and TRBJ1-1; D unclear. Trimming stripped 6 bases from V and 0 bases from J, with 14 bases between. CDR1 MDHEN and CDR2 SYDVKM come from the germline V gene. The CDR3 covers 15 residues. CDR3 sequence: CASREGLRMNTEAFF. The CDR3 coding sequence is TGTGCCAGCAGGGAGGGCTTAAGGATGAACACTGAAGCTTTCTTT.

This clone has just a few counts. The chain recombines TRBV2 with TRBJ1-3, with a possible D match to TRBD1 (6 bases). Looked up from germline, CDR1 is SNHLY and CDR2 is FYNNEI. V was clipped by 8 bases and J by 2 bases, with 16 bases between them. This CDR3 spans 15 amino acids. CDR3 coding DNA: TGTGCCAGCGGGGGGGGCGGTACGACTGGAAACACCATATATTTT. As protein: CASGGGGTTGNTIYF.

CDR3 amino acids: CAPTVGGRQPQHF. CDR3 nucleotides: TGTGCCCCCACGGTCGGAGGCCGTCAGCCCCAGCATTTT. This chain uses TRBV9 with TRBJ1-5, with no clear D. There are 13 residues in the CDR3. Trimming removed 10 bases from V and 6 bases from J, with 17 bases in between. In germline, CDR1 is SGDLS, CDR2 YYNGEE. The full variable domain, in which reference TRBV9 and TRBJ1-5 provide the parts outside the CDR3, is DSGVTQTPKHLITATGQRVTLRCSPRSGDLSVYWYQQSLDQGLQFLIQYYNGEERAKGNILERFSAQQFPDLHSELNLSSLELGDSALYFCAPTVGGRQPQHFGDGTRLSIL.

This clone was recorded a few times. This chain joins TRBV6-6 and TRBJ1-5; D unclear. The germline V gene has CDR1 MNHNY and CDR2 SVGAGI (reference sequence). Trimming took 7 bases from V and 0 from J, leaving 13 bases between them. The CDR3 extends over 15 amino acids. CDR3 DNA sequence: TGTGCCAGCATGGGCAGCGACTATAGCAATCAGCCCCAGCATTTT. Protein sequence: CASMGSDYSNQPQHF.

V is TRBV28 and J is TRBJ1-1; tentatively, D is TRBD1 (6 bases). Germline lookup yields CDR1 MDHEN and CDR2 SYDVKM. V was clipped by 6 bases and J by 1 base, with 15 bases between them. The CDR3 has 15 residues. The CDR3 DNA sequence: TGTGCCAGCAGAGAAGTAGGCAGGGGGAACACTGAAGCTTTCTTT. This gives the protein CASREVGRGNTEAFF.

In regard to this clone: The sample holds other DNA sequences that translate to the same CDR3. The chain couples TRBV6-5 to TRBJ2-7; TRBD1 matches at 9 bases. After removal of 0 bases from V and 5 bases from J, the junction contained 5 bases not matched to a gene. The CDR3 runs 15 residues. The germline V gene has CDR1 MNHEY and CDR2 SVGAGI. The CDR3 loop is CASSYSPGQGDEQYF. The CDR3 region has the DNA TGTGCCAGCAGTTACTCTCCGGGACAGGGAGACGAGCAGTACTTC.

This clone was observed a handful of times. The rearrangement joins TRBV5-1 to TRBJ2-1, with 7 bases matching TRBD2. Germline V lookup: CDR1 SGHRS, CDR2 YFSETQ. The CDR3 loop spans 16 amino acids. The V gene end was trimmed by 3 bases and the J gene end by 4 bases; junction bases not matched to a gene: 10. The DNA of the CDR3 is TGCGCCAGCAGCTCCCGTGTAAGCGGGGCGTACAATGAGCAGTTCTTC. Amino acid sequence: CASSSRVSGAYNEQFF. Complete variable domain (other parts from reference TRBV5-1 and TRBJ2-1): KAGVTQTPRYLIKTRGQQVTLSCSPISGHRSVSWYQQTPGQGLQFLFEYFSETQRNKGNFPGRFSGRQFSNSRSEMNVSTLELGDSALYLCASSSRVSGAYNEQFFGPGTRLTVL.

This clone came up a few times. CDR3 coding DNA: TGTGCCAGCAGTTACGCGGCCCGCAATCAGCCCCAGCATTTT. Translating it yields CASSYAARNQPQHF. The chain recombines TRBV6-6 with TRBJ1-5; D is unresolved. Germline V gene sequence: CDR1 MNHNY, CDR2 SVGAGI (reference sequence). V lost 2 bases, J lost 2 bases, and 7 bases lay in between. CDR3 length equals 14 residues.

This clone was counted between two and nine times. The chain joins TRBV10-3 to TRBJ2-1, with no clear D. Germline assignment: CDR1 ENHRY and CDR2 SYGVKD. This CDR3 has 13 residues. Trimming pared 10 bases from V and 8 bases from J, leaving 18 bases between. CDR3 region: CATLKTVTHEQFF. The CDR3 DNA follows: TGTGCCACCCTGAAAACAGTAACCCATGAGCAGTTCTTC.

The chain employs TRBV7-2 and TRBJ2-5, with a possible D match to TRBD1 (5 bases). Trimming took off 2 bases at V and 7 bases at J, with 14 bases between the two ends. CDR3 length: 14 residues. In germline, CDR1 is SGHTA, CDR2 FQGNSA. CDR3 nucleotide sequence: TGTGCCAGCAGCTTAAATGCGCTCCAGGGGACCCAGTACTTC. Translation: CASSLNALQGTQYF.

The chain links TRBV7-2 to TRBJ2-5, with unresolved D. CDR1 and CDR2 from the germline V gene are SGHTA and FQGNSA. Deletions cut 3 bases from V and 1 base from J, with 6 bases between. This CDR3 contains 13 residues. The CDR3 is CASSLGSQETQYF. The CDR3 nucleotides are TGTGCCAGCAGCTTGGGCAGCCAAGAGACCCAGTACTTC.

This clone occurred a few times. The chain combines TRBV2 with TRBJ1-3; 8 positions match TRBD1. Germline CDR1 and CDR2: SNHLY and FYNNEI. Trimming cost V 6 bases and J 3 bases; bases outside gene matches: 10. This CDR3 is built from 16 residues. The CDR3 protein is CASSATTGVGGNTIYF. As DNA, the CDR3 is TGTGCCAGCAGCGCTACGACAGGGGTTGGTGGAAACACCATATATTTT.

Written as DNA, the CDR3 is TGTGCCAGCAGACCTTCCGGGACTAGCGGGGGGTACGGCACAGATACGCAGTATTTT. Protein sequence: CASRPSGTSGGYGTDTQYF. V gene TRBV11-2 combines with J gene TRBJ2-3, with 15 bases fitting TRBD2. The trim removed 6 bases at V and 1 base at J, leaving 11 bases unmatched. The CDR3 totals 19 residues. Looked up from germline, CDR1 is SGHAT and CDR2 is FQNNGV.

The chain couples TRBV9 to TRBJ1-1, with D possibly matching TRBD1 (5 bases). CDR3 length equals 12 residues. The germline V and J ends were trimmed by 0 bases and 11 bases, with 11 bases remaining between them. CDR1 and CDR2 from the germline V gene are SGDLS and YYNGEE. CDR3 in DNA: TGTGCCAGCAGCGTAGTTCAGGGTGCGGCTTTCTTT. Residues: CASSVVQGAAFF. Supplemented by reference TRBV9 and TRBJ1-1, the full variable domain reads DSGVTQTPKHLITATGQRVTLRCSPRSGDLSVYWYQQSLDQGLQFLIQYYNGEERAKGNILERFSAQQFPDLHSELNLSSLELGDSALYFCASSVVQGAAFFGQGTRLTVV.

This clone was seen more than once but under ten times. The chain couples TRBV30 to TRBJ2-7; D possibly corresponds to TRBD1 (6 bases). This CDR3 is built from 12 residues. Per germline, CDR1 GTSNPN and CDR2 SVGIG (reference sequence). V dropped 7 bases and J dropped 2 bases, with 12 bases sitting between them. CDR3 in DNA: TGTGCCTTACAGGGTTTGGCCTACGAGCAGTACTTC. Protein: CALQGLAYEQYF.

CDR3 in amino acids: CASSTHTGAGQPQHF. The CDR3 bases are TGTGCCAGCAGTACCCATACAGGGGCGGGTCAGCCCCAGCATTTT. The chain joins TRBV28 to TRBJ1-5, with TRBD1 matching over 7 bases. CDR3 length: 15 residues. CDR1 and CDR2 (germline): MDHEN, SYDVKM. V lost 5 bases and J lost 6; bases outside the gene matches: 10.

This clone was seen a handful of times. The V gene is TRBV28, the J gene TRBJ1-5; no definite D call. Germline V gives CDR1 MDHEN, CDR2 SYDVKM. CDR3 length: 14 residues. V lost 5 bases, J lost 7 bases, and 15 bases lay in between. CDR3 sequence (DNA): TGTGCCAGCAGTCAGAGGGTAGGGAGGCAGCCCCAGCATTTT. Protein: CASSQRVGRQPQHF.

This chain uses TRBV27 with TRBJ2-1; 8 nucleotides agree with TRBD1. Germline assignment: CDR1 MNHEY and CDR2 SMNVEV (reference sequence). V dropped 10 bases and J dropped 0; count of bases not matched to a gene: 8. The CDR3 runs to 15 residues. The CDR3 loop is CAIKAQGGSYNEQFF. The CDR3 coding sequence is TGTGCCATAAAAGCACAGGGGGGCTCCTACAATGAGCAGTTCTTC.

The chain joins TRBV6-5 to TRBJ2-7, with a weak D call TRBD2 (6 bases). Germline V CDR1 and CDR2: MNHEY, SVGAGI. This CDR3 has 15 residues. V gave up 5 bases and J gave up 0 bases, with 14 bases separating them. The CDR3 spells CASSKPGLSSYEQYF. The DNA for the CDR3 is TGTGCCAGCAGTAAACCGGGACTGAGCTCCTACGAGCAGTACTTC.

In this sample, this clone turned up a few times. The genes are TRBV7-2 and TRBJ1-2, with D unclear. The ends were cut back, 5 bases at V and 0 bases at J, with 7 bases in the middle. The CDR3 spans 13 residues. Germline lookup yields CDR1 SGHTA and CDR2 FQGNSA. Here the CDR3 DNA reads TGTGCCAGCAGCCAGGTTCCTAACTATGGCTACACCTTC. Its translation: CASSQVPNYGYTF.

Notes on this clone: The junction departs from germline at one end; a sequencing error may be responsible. The DNA of the CDR3 is TGTGCCAGCAGCCTAGCGACAGGGCTTAATCAGCCCCAGCATTTT. It encodes CASSLATGLNQPQHF. The chain carries TRBV7-2 and TRBJ1-5, with 7 bases identical to TRBD1. This CDR3 comprises 15 residues. Germline values: CDR1 SGHTA, CDR2 FQGNSA.

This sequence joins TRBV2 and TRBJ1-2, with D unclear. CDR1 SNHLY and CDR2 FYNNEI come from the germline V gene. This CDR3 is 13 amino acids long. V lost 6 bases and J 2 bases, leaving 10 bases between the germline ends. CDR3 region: CASRVQKNYGYTF. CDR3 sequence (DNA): TGTGCCAGCAGAGTCCAGAAAAACTATGGCTACACCTTC.

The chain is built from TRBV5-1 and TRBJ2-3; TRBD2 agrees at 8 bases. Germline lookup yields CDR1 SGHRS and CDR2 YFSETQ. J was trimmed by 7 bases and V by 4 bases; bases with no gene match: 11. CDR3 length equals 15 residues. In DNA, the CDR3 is TGCGCCAGCAGCCCAAGACTCCGGGGGGGGAATACGCAGTATTTT. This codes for CASSPRLRGGNTQYF.

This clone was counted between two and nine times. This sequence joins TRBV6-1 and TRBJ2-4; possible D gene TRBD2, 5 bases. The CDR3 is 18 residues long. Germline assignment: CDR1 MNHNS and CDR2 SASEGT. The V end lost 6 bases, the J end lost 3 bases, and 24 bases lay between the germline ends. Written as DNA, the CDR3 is TGTGCCAGCAGCGAATTTTCCGACCCCACAAGCGGCAAAAACATTCAGTACTTC. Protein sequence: CASSEFSDPTSGKNIQYF.

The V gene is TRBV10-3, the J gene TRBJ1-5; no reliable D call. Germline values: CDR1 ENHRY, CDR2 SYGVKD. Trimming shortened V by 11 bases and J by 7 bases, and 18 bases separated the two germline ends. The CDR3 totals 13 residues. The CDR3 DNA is TGTGCCTCGAGGGAGACATCGAGGCAGCCCCAGCATTTT. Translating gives CASRETSRQPQHF.